The 13 T cell receptor beta chains below were found in one sample sequenced in a study of CD8 T cells in Susac syndrome. An amount of RNA that ranged from about 0.45 to 1 ug was reverse transcribed with random hexamers. TCRdb processed the immunoSEQ multiplex PCR reads anew with MiXCR; each CDR3 protein has one entry. The sample yields about 83,000 distinct CDR3 sequences, 95% to 97% seen once. Sequencing was done on a sample of CD8+ T cells from PBMCs. Source of these receptors: a human donor with Susac syndrome.

CDR3 in amino acids: CAGTPSAPGDTQYF. The CDR3 bases are TGTGCCGGAACCCCTAGCGCCCCGGGGGATACGCAGTATTTT. The rearrangement joins TRBV2 to TRBJ2-3, with D possibly being TRBD2 (6 bases). Germline V CDR1 and CDR2: SNHLY, FYNNEI. This CDR3 contains 14 residues. Trimming left V 11 bases short and J 6 bases short, with 21 bases between.

The chain recombines TRBV29-1 with TRBJ2-6; D might be TRBD1 or TRBD2, each matching 6 bases. Germline V CDR1 and CDR2: SQVTM, ANQGSEA. CDR3 size: 14 residues. Between the trimmed V and J ends, which lost 5 bases and 4 bases, there was a span of 12 bases. This chain's CDR3 is CSVLGAGGANVLTF. CDR3 in DNA: TGCAGCGTTCTGGGGGCGGGGGGGGCCAACGTCCTGACTTTC.

The chain carries TRBV7-9 and TRBJ2-7; possibly TRBD1 for D (5 bases). There are 12 residues in the CDR3. Germline V CDR1 and CDR2: SEHNR, FQNEAQ (reference sequence). V shed 5 bases and J shed 3 bases, with 8 bases lying between them. The CDR3 DNA follows: TGTGCCAGCAGCGTTAGGGGCTACGAGCAGTACGTC. This gives the protein CASSVRGYEQYV.

This chain links TRBV20-1 with TRBJ2-3; D is perhaps TRBD2 (6 bases). Germline V gene sequence: CDR1 DFQATT, CDR2 SNEGSKA (reference sequence). This CDR3 contains 15 residues. Trimming removed 3 bases at V and 3 bases at J, with 16 bases between. The CDR3 nucleotides are TGCAGTGCTAGGACCCTAGCGTCTTGGACAGATACGCAGTATTTT. Its translation: CSARTLASWTDTQYF.

The chain employs TRBV4-3 and TRBJ2-7, with 7 bases fitting TRBD1. From germline, CDR1 is LGHNA and CDR2 YSLEER. Unmatched junction bases numbered 6, after V lost 0 bases and J lost 4 bases. CDR3 length equals 15 residues. In DNA form, the CDR3 reads TGCGCCAGCAGCCAAGATTGGCCCAGGGGGTACGAGCAGTACTTC. It yields the protein CASSQDWPRGYEQYF.

V is TRBV24-1 and J is TRBJ1-5; no reliable D call. The germline V gene has CDR1 KGHDR and CDR2 SFDVKD. This CDR3 spans 13 amino acids. The germline V and J ends were trimmed by 5 bases and 4 bases, with 8 bases remaining between them. CDR3 in amino acids: CATSGSQNQPQHF. CDR3 DNA: TGTGCCACCAGTGGGTCCCAAAATCAGCCCCAGCATTTT.

The V call is TRBV12-3 or TRBV12-4, the J call TRBJ2-5; 9 nucleotides agree with TRBD2. The CDR3 covers 14 residues. Trimming took 6 bases from V and 2 from J; bases not matched to a gene: 4. The DNA for the CDR3 is TGTGCCAGCAGCCTGACTAGCGGACAAGAGACCCAGTACTTC. Translated: CASSLTSGQETQYF.

This clonotype was recorded once. The V call is TRBV20-1, the J call TRBJ2-7, with no clear D. This CDR3 is built from 14 residues. CDR1 and CDR2 (germline): DFQATT, SNEGSKA (reference sequence). The CDR3 region is CSAIYLRSSYEQYF. The CDR3 region has the DNA TGCAGCGCAATCTATTTGCGATCCTCCTACGAGCAGTACTTC.

CDR3 coding DNA: TGTGCCAGCAGCTTGGACACCTACGAGCAGTACTTC. Amino acids: CASSLDTYEQYF. The rearrangement joins TRBV5-6 to TRBJ2-7; D uncertain. Germline V gene lookup returns CDR1 SGHDT and CDR2 YYEEEE. V was clipped by 0 bases and J by 2 bases, with 3 bases between them. This CDR3 has 12 amino acids.

The chain couples TRBV7-9 to TRBJ2-3; weak D call: TRBD2 (5 bases). Germline V gene data show CDR1 as SEHNR and CDR2 as FQNEAQ (reference sequence). V lost 3 bases to trimming and J lost 3 bases, with 13 bases between them. The CDR3 sequence is 15 residues long. This chain's CDR3 is CASSFEGSLTDTQYF. Here the CDR3 DNA reads TGTGCCAGCAGCTTCGAGGGAAGCTTGACAGATACGCAGTATTTT.

The chain employs TRBV20-1 and TRBJ2-7; D gene uncertain. Germline V gene data show CDR1 as DFQATT and CDR2 as SNEGSKA (reference sequence). This CDR3 spans 13 amino acids. Trimming shortened V by 8 bases and J by 3 bases, and 17 bases separated the two germline ends. The CDR3 DNA is TGCAGTCTGAAGGACCGACGATACTACGAGCAGTACTTC. This translates into CSLKDRRYYEQYF.

CDR3 protein: CAIESSYNEQFF. CDR3 coding DNA: TGTGCCATCGAAAGCTCCTACAATGAGCAGTTCTTC. The chain has TRBV7-9 and TRBJ2-1; D unresolved. Per the germline V gene, CDR1 is SEHNR and CDR2 is FQNEAQ (reference sequence). This CDR3 is built from 12 residues. V was shortened by 10 bases and J by 0 bases, with 7 bases between the two germline ends.

This clonotype was counted between two and nine times. The genes are TRBV9 and TRBJ2-3; no definite D call. Germline V gives CDR1 SGDLS, CDR2 YYNGEE. V was cut by 3 bases and J by 5 bases, with 4 bases left in between. This CDR3 has 11 amino acids. The CDR3 region is CASSGGDTQYF. The CDR3 DNA is TGTGCCAGCAGCGGGGGAGATACGCAGTATTTT.